A selection of T cell receptor beta chains follows, all from one sample in a study of T cells in localized non-small cell lung cancer. Here immunoSEQ multiplex PCR was the method, and the copy in TCRdb shows in-frame clones only, minus some. The table has about 54,000 clones, about 85% seen once. This sample comprised peripheral blood, obtained before any cancer treatment. Every receptor here comes from a female donor older than 55 with stage II squamous cell lung carcinoma. Both conserved end residues are part of each CDR3. The D gene is left open where the match is weak. The size entry is marked missing in some rows and otherwise reads once, few, many or a size class.

clone size	J gene	D gene	V gene	CDR3 protein	CDR3 DNA
.	TRBJ1-2	.	TRBV4-3	CASSQAYGGVDGYTF	TGCGCCAGCAGCCAAGCGTATGGGGGCGTCGATGGCTACACCTTC
few	TRBJ1-6	TRBD1	TRBV5-1	CASSGNGGQGIGTLHF	TGCGCCAGCAGCGGCAATGGGGGACAGGGGATTGGGACCCTCCACTTT
.	TRBJ1-3	.	TRBV6-1	CASSEGSMSGTPGNTIYF	TGTGCCAGCAGTGAAGGATCGATGTCAGGGACCCCTGGAAACACCATATATTTT
.	TRBJ1-5	.	TRBV15	CATSRDRMRGNQPQHF	TGTGCCACCAGCAGAGACCGCATGAGGGGGAATCAGCCCCAGCATTTT
.	TRBJ2-5	TRBD2	TRBV18	CASSPPGAGETQYF	TGTGCCAGCTCACCACCTGGAGCGGGGGAGACCCAGTACTTC
.	TRBJ1-3	.	TRBV18	CASSPDSLQTLGNTIYF	TGTGCCAGCTCACCTGACAGCCTACAAACTCTGGGAAACACCATATATTTT
.	TRBJ1-2	TRBD1	TRBV5-1	CASSLGSGQNYGYTF	TGCGCCAGCAGCTTGGGTTCGGGACAGAACTATGGCTACACCTTC
.	TRBJ1-3	.	TRBV6-6	CASTLSGNTIYF	TGTGCCAGCACGCTCTCCGGAAACACCATATATTTT
.	TRBJ1-2	.	TRBV7-9	CASSFLQHGYYGYTF	TGTGCCAGCAGCTTCCTCCAACACGGCTACTATGGCTACACCTTC
once	TRBJ1-2	.	TRBV6-6	CASSSAGSYGYTF	TGTGCCAGCAGTTCCGCGGGGAGCTATGGCTACACCTTC
few	TRBJ2-3	.	TRBV9	CASSVLAGPTDTQYF	TGTGCCAGCAGCGTACTGGCGGGGCCCACAGATACGCAGTATTTT
.	TRBJ2-5	TRBD1	TRBV6-1	CASSELVGQGKETQYF	TGTGCCAGCAGTGAGTTGGTGGGACAGGGGAAAGAGACCCAGTACTTC
.	TRBJ2-7	.	TRBV5-4	CASSLSRNSYEQYF	TGTGCCAGCAGCTTGAGCAGGAATTCCTACGAGCAGTACTTC
.	TRBJ2-1	.	TRBV30	CAYLGDSSYNEQFF	TGTGCCTACCTGGGCGACAGCTCCTACAATGAGCAGTTCTTC
.	TRBJ2-5	.	TRBV6-6	CASSPLQGFQETQYF	TGTGCCAGCAGTCCTCTACAGGGCTTCCAAGAGACCCAGTACTTC
few	TRBJ2-7	.	TRBV6-5	CASSYGGRYEQYF	TGTGCCAGCAGTTACGGGGGGCGCTACGAGCAGTACTTC
.	TRBJ2-1	TRBD2	TRBV7-7	CASSLGLAGNNEQFF	TGTGCCAGCAGCTTAGGACTAGCGGGGAACAATGAGCAGTTCTTC
.	TRBJ1-3	TRBD1	TRBV13	CASSLRGHTIYF	TGTGCCAGCAGCTTAAGGGGGCACACCATATATTTT
.	TRBJ1-3	.	TRBV11-2	CASSLDPFSGNTIYF	TGTGCCAGCAGCTTAGATCCGTTCTCTGGAAACACCATATATTTT
.	TRBJ2-3	TRBD2	TRBV6-1	CASSAPEGLAGSDTQYF	TGTGCCAGCAGTGCGCCCGAAGGACTAGCGGGTTCAGATACGCAGTATTTT
.	TRBJ2-3	.	TRBV2	CASSEDQGDTQYF	TGTGCCAGCAGTGAGGACCAAGGGGATACGCAGTATTTT
.	TRBJ1-5	TRBD1	TRBV7-3	CASSLRRTGLQPQHF	TGTGCCAGCAGCCTAAGGAGGACAGGGCTTCAGCCCCAGCATTTT
.	TRBJ2-7	TRBD1	TRBV6-6	CASSSGQGTYEQYF	TGTGCCAGCAGTTCGGGACAGGGAACCTACGAGCAGTACTTC
.	TRBJ2-5	.	TRBV5-1	CASSLVGTWGETQYF	TGCGCCAGCAGCTTGGTGGGGACCTGGGGAGAGACCCAGTACTTC
.	TRBJ1-5	TRBD1	TRBV7-9	CASSFGQGSNQPQHF	TGTGCCAGCAGCTTCGGACAGGGAAGCAATCAGCCCCAGCATTTT
.	TRBJ1-2	TRBD1	TRBV6-5	CASSSQGTAGYGYTF	TGTGCCAGCAGTTCACAAGGGACAGCCGGCTATGGCTACACCTTC
.	TRBJ1-3	.	TRBV4-1	CASSFKISEAMGNTIYF	TGCGCCAGCAGCTTCAAGATCTCAGAGGCTATGGGAAACACCATATATTTT
.	TRBJ2-7	.	TRBV5-1	CASSLAGSSVNEQYF	TGCGCCAGCAGCTTGGCCGGTTCTAGTGTTAACGAGCAGTACTTC
.	TRBJ1-1	.	TRBV11-2	CASSLGGHADGAFF	TGTGCCAGCAGCTTAGGGGGCCACGCCGACGGAGCTTTCTTT
once	TRBJ2-7	TRBD1	TRBV7-9	CASSRDRIYEQYF	TGTGCCAGCAGCCGGGACAGGATCTACGAGCAGTACTTC
.	TRBJ2-5	.	TRBV19	CASSIADRWGETQYF	TGTGCCAGTAGTATCGCCGACCGGTGGGGAGAGACCCAGTACTTC
many	TRBJ1-3	.	TRBV4-1	CASSQDNQPGNTIYF	TGCGCCAGCAGCCAAGATAATCAACCCGGAAACACCATATATTTT
.	TRBJ2-1	TRBD1	TRBV7-2	CASSLEDRSYNEQFF	TGTGCCAGCAGCTTAGAGGACAGGTCCTACAATGAGCAGTTCTTC
.	TRBJ2-7	TRBD1	TRBV14	CASSHGRDRKYEQYF	TGTGCCAGCAGCCACGGACGGGACAGAAAATACGAGCAGTACTTC
.	TRBJ1-1	.	TRBV7-8	CASSLTVNTEAFF	TGTGCCAGCAGCTTGACAGTGAACACTGAAGCTTTCTTT
.	TRBJ2-3	TRBD1	TRBV27	CASSLRDRGLDTQYF	TGTGCCAGCAGTCTCCGGGACAGGGGTTTAGATACGCAGTATTTT
.	TRBJ2-5	TRBD2	TRBV9	CASSPRGGIAGGVETQYF	TGTGCCAGCAGCCCCCGAGGAGGGATAGCGGGGGGGGTGGAGACCCAGTACTTC
few	TRBJ1-1	.	TRBV11-1	CASSLLSSSEAFF	TGTGCCAGCAGCTTACTGTCATCTAGTGAAGCTTTCTTT
.	TRBJ1-2	.	TRBV4-2	CASSQDAGMADYGYTF	TGTGCCAGCAGCCAAGATGCAGGGATGGCAGACTATGGCTACACCTTC
.	TRBJ2-1	.	TRBV4-3	CASSLLVGGSSYNEQFF	TGCGCCAGCAGCCTCCTTGTGGGTGGGAGCTCCTACAATGAGCAGTTCTTC
.	TRBJ1-1	.	TRBV29-1	CSVPRGGSEAFF	TGCAGCGTCCCCAGGGGAGGATCTGAAGCTTTCTTT
.	TRBJ1-4	.	TRBV6-1	CASAIIVTNEKLFF	TGTGCCAGCGCTATTATAGTCACTAATGAAAAACTGTTTTTT